This TCR beta chain is drawn from a study of T cells in tuberculosis. Thawed, overnight-rested PBMC were stained with GMM-loaded CD1B tetramer, viability dye and anti-CD3, then sorted. The lipid loaded on the CD1B tetramers was C32 glucose monomycolate from Rhodococcus equi. Repertoires were generated with immunoSEQ multiplex PCR, while TCRdb's copy carries only in-frame clones and drops some. There are roughly 92,000 clones in the sample; approximately 90% occur only once, and 1.5% to 2% lies in the top ten. J gave up 2 bases and V 3 bases, and 0 bases lay outside the gene matches. Looked up from germline, CDR1 is SGHDN and CDR2 is FVKESK. The length of the CDR3 is 14 residues.

This sequence was found in an adult woman with latent tuberculosis. Specimen: CD1b-GMM tetramer-negative cells sorted from PBMCs. The gene calls are TRBV14 and TRBJ1-5, with TRBD1 matching 8 bases. This chain's CDR3 is CASSQTGGNQPQHF. In nucleotides, the CDR3 is TGTGCCAGCAGCCAGACAGGGGGCAATCAGCCCCAGCATTTT.